What follows are 18 T cell receptor beta chains derived from one specimen sequenced in a study of post-analysis software for immune sequencing data. Carried by the TCR beta cDNA libraries were unique molecular identifiers. TCRdb ran MiXCR on the PCR reads and lists one entry per CDR3 protein. The sample lists more than 500,000 distinct CDR3 sequences; approximately 34% were seen once. These receptors have no identified antigens. Findings and limits, study-wide: The study found TRBV5-6, TRBV5-1 and TRBV20-1 among a few TRBV segments more frequent in patients than controls.

Sample: blood. These receptors all come from a girl aged 2-17 years with multiple sclerosis.

V gene TRBV2 combines with J gene TRBJ2-3; possible D gene TRBD2, 6 bases. This CDR3 spans 15 amino acids. V was shortened by 6 bases and J by 4 bases, with 17 bases between the two germline ends. Germline V gene sequence: CDR1 SNHLY, CDR2 FYNNEI. The CDR3 DNA reads TGTGCCAGCAGGGGACTTGGAAAACGGGCAGATACGCAGTATTTT. Protein sequence: CASRGLGKRADTQYF.

V is TRBV18 and J is TRBJ2-3; tentatively, D is TRBD1 (6 bases). CDR3 size: 14 residues. V lost 6 bases to trimming and J lost 2 bases, with 12 bases between them. Germline values: CDR1 KGHSH, CDR2 LQKENI. The CDR3 loop is CASSRDMDTDTQYF. The CDR3 DNA reads TGTGCCAGCTCCCGGGACATGGACACAGATACGCAGTATTTT.

This clonotype came up a few times. CDR3 nucleotides: TGCAGCGTGCAACCGCGCTACAGGTACAATGAGCAGTTCTTC. Amino acids: CSVQPRYRYNEQFF. The genes are TRBV29-1 and TRBJ2-1; D might be TRBD1 (5 bases). The V gene's germline CDR1 is SQVTM and CDR2 ANQGSEA. This CDR3 has 14 residues. V was cut by 6 bases and J by 4 bases, with 16 bases left in between.

The chain carries TRBV13 and TRBJ1-6, with D hard to call. There are 14 residues in the CDR3. The V end lost 2 bases, the J end lost 7 bases, and 9 bases lay between the germline ends. CDR1 and CDR2 from the germline V gene are PRHDT and FYEKMQ (reference sequence). CDR3 residues: CASSLSGENSPLHF. In nucleotides, the CDR3 is TGTGCCAGCAGCTTATCAGGAGAAAATTCACCCCTCCACTTT.

This clonotype occurred a few times. The V call is TRBV3-1, the J call TRBJ1-2; D unclear. From germline, CDR1 is LGHDT and CDR2 YNNKEL (reference sequence). V was pared by 0 bases and J by 7 bases, with 9 bases between. CDR3 length: 13 amino acids. In DNA, the CDR3 is TGTGCCAGCAGCCAAGATACGAGTCGTGGCTACACCTTC. Translation: CASSQDTSRGYTF.

The genes are TRBV3-1 and TRBJ1-2; 9 bases fit TRBD1. V lost 4 bases and J lost 1; bases outside the gene matches: 4. In germline, CDR1 is LGHDT, CDR2 YNNKEL (reference sequence). The CDR3 runs 15 residues. For the CDR3, the DNA is TGTGCCAGCAGCCCCCGGACAGGGGATAACTATGGCTACACCTTC. Encoded protein: CASSPRTGDNYGYTF. Combining the CDR3 with reference TRBV3-1 and TRBJ1-2 gives the whole variable domain DTAVSQTPKYLVTQMGNDKSIKCEQNLGHDTMYWYKQDSKKFLKIMFSYNNKELIINETVPNRFSPKSPDKAHLNLHINSLELGDSAVYFCASSPRTGDNYGYTFGSGTRLTVV.

In its sample, this clonotype was seen once. An end of the junction differs from the germline gene, which may be a read error. This chain links TRBV6-6 with TRBJ2-1; 9 nucleotides match TRBD1. Looked up from germline, CDR1 is MNHNY and CDR2 is SVGAGI (reference sequence). The CDR3 contains 15 residues. This chain's CDR3 is CANSYSGQGLNEQFF. Here the CDR3 DNA reads TGTGCCAACAGTTACTCGGGACAGGGTCTCAATGAGCAGTTCTTC.

This clonotype was counted only a few times. The CDR3 DNA sequence: TGTGCCAGCTCCCCTCGCCCGGGACTAGCAGGAGGGGAGCAGTTCTTC. Residues: CASSPRPGLAGGEQFF. The chain carries TRBV18 and TRBJ2-1; 9 nucleotides align to TRBD2. This CDR3 is built from 16 residues. The J segment lost 10 bases and the V segment lost 6 bases, leaving 16 bases of the junction unmatched. Germline-derived CDR1 and CDR2 are KGHSH and LQKENI.

The rearrangement joins TRBV9 to TRBJ1-2; 9 bases map to TRBD1. The CDR3 loop spans 15 amino acids. V dropped 3 bases and J dropped 3; count of bases not matched to a gene: 6. Looked up from germline, CDR1 is SGDLS and CDR2 is YYNGEE. CDR3 bases: TGTGCCAGCAGCGCCGGGACAGGGTCCGACTATGGCTACACCTTC. Amino acids: CASSAGTGSDYGYTF.

V gene TRBV5-1 combines with J gene TRBJ2-1; 10 bases are shared with TRBD1. J lost 9 bases, V lost 2 bases, and 17 bases had no gene match. The V gene's germline CDR1 is SGHRS and CDR2 YFSETQ. CDR3 length: 18 residues. The CDR3 DNA follows: TGCGCCAGCAGCTTTTTCTCCCGCCGGGACAGGGGTCTTGGTGAGCAGTTCTTC. Translation gives CASSFFSRRDRGLGEQFF.

V and J are TRBV20-1 and TRBJ1-5, with D unresolved. This CDR3 has 15 residues. The V end was cut by 0 bases, the J end by 7 bases, with 16 bases between. Germline V gives CDR1 DFQATT, CDR2 SNEGSKA (reference sequence). The DNA of the CDR3 is TGCAGTGCTAGAGATTTGCAGGTCCGGATCCAGCCCCAGCATTTT. It encodes CSARDLQVRIQPQHF.

The chain is built from TRBV7-8 and TRBJ2-5; TRBD2 aligns across 9 bases. The germline CDR1 and CDR2 sequences are SGHVS and FQNEAQ. This CDR3 is built from 16 residues. The V gene end was trimmed by 7 bases and the J gene end by 1 base; junction bases not matched to a gene: 10. Here the CDR3 DNA reads TGTGCCAGCACCGTGAGAGGCGGGGGGGGCCAAGAGACCCAGTACTTC. It translates to CASTVRGGGGQETQYF.

This clonotype was seen more than once but under ten times. The V gene is TRBV9, the J gene TRBJ2-5; the match to TRBD2 covers 11 bases. V lost 0 bases, J lost 4 bases, and 5 bases stayed unmatched. Per the germline V gene, CDR1 is SGDLS and CDR2 is YYNGEE. The CDR3 extends over 16 amino acids. The DNA for the CDR3 is TGTGCCAGCAGCGTAGGACTAGCGGGGTCAGCAGAGACCCAGTACTTC. Amino acid sequence: CASSVGLAGSAETQYF.

Comment on this clonotype: One end of the junction varies from germline; a read error may be responsible. The chain links TRBV5-1 to TRBJ2-7; the match to TRBD1 covers 12 bases. Germline lookup yields CDR1 SGHRS and CDR2 YFSETQ. This CDR3 has 15 residues. In DNA form, the CDR3 reads TGCGCCAGCAGCTTCCGGGGACAGGGGGCAAACGAGCAGTATTTC. It translates to CASSFRGQGANEQYF.

Of note for this clonotype: A read error may explain this, as a much larger clone is one base away. The V and J genes are TRBV10-3 and TRBJ2-1; weak D call: TRBD2 (6 bases). This CDR3 region has 14 residues. CDR1 is ENHRY, CDR2 SYGVKD, per germline. The V end lost 6 bases, the J end lost 13 bases, and 22 bases lay between the germline ends. This CDR3 reads CAISPGPGGETQFF. DNA for the CDR3: TGTGCCATCAGCCCAGGACCCGGGGGAGAGACCCAGTTCTTC.

A few counts support this clonotype. V gene TRBV3-1 combines with J gene TRBJ1-5; D is undetermined. Trimming took 4 bases from V and 4 from J, leaving 8 bases between them. Germline V lookup: CDR1 LGHDT, CDR2 YNNKEL (reference sequence). The CDR3 loop spans 13 amino acids. In DNA form, the CDR3 reads TGTGCCAGCAGCCGTGCAGGAAATCAGCCCCAGCATTTT. As protein: CASSRAGNQPQHF.

This chain's CDR3 is CSARDRESYNEQFF. DNA of the CDR3: TGCAGTGCTAGGGACAGGGAATCCTACAATGAGCAGTTCTTC. The rearrangement uses TRBV20-1 and TRBJ2-1, with 8 bases aligning to TRBD1. Germline trimming cut 3 bases from V and 1 base from J; bases unmatched to any gene: 2. This CDR3 is 14 amino acids long. Germline loops: CDR1 DFQATT, CDR2 SNEGSKA (reference sequence).

Turning to this clonotype: This may arise from a read error, as a much more abundant clone is one base away. The chain is built from TRBV9 and TRBJ2-7; 9 positions match TRBD2. This CDR3 spans 15 amino acids. From germline, CDR1 is SGDLS and CDR2 YYNGEE. The chain's CDR3 is CASSVGGTSSNEQYV. CDR3 DNA sequence: TGTGCCAGCAGCGTAGGGGGGACTAGCTCCAACGAGCAGTACGTC.